The present T cell receptor beta chain was sequenced within a study of T cell repertoires in cytomegalovirus infection. On the study more broadly: As its CMV epitopes, the study selected recently identified HLA-C-restricted and well-studied HLA-B-restricted targets. Shared public TCR beta signatures pointed to both CMV infection and a matching HLA type. Study-wide findings and caveats: Dominating the ex vivo response were TCR beta clonotypes that were CMV-specific and HLA-C-restricted. People with CMV and the relevant HLA were identified by cumulative public TCR beta family frequency.

V shed 8 bases and J shed 3 bases, with 19 bases lying between them. The CDR3 runs 15 residues. Germline lookup yields CDR1 SGHVS and CDR2 FNYEAQ. In the case of this clonotype: The antigen is unknown.

In TCRdb, the reads were re-called with MiXCR into one record per CDR3 protein. In the table there are approximately 470,000 distinct CDR3 sequences, about two fifths of which are singletons. The gene calls are TRBV7-6 and TRBJ1-1, with a possible D match to TRBD1 (5 bases). Sequenced material: cultured PBMCs, taken from culture after CMV antigen stimulation. The receptor was isolated from a human donor in good health (CMV status not recorded). Some clones in this sample may be carry-over from other donors' samples. CDR3 DNA: TGTGCCAGCGCCTCTAACCTGGGGGGGGACACTGAAGCTTTCTTT. Amino acid sequence: CASASNLGGDTEAFF.